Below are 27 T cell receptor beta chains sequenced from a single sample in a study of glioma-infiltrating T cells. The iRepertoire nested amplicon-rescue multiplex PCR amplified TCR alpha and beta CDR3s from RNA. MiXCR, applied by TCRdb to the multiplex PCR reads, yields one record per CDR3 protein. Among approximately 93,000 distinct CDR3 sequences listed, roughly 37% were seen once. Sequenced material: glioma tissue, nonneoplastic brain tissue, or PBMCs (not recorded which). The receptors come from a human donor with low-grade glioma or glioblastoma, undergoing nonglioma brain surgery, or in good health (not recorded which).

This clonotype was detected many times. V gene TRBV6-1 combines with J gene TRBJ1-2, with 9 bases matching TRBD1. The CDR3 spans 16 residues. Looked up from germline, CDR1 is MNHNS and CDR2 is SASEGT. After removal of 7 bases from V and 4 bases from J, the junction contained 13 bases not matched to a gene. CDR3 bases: TGTGCCAGCAATTTTGGACAGGGGCTGAAGTCCTATGGCTACACCTTC. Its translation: CASNFGQGLKSYGYTF.

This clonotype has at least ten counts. CDR3 DNA sequence: TGTGCCAGCACGACTTGGGAAGGATATGGCTACACCTTC. It codes for CASTTWEGYGYTF. The V call is TRBV7-9, the J call TRBJ1-2, with D hard to call. Germline CDR1 reads SEHNR; CDR2 reads FQNEAQ (reference sequence). The CDR3 runs 13 residues. Trimming took 7 bases from V and 5 from J, leaving 14 bases between them.

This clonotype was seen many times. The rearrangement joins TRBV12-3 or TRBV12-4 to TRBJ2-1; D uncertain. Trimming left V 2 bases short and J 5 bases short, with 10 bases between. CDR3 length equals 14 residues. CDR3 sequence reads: CASSLFMNNNEQFF. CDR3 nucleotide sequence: TGTGCCAGCAGTTTATTTATGAACAACAATGAGCAGTTCTTC.

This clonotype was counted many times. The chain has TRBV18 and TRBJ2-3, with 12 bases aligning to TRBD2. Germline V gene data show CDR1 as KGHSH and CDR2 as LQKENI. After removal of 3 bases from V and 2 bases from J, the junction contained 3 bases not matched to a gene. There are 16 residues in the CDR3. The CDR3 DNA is TGTGCCAGCTCACCCCTAGCGGGAGGGGCCACAGATACGCAGTATTTT. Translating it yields CASSPLAGGATDTQYF.

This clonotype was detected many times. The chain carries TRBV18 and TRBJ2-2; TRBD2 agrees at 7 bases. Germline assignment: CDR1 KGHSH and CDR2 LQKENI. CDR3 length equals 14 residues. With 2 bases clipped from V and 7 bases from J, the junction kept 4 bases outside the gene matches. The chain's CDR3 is CASSPAGVIGELFF. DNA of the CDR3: TGTGCCAGCTCACCAGCGGGAGTGATCGGGGAGCTGTTTTTT.

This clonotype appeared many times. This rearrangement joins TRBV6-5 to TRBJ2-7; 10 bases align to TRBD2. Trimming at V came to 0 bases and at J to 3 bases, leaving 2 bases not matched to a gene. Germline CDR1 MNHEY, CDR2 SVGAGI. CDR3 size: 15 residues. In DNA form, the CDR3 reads TGTGCCAGCAGTTACTCTTCTAGCGGGGGCTACGAGCAGTACTTC. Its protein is CASSYSSSGGYEQYF.

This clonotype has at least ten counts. The CDR3 reads CASSPQAGLEQFF. In DNA, the CDR3 is TGTGCCAGCAGCCCCCAAGCGGGACTTGAGCAGTTCTTC. The chain has TRBV3-1 and TRBJ2-1; 7 bases fit TRBD2. The CDR3 covers 13 residues. Germline lookup yields CDR1 LGHDT and CDR2 YNNKEL (reference sequence). Losses at the gene ends were 4 bases for V and 9 bases for J; bases not matched to a gene: 6.

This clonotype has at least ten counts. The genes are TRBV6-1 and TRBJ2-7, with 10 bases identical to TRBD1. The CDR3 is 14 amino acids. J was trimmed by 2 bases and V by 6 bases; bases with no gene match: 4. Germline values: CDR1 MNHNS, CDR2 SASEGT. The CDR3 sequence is CASSRDRGAYEQYF. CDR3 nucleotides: TGTGCCAGCAGCCGGGACAGGGGTGCCTACGAGCAGTACTTC.

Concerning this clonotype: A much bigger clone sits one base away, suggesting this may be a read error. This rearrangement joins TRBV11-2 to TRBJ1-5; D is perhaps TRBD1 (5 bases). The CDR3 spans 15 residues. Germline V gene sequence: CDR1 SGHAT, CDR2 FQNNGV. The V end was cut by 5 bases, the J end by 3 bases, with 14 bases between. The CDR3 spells CASSPGGVDNQPQHF. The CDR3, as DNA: TGTGCCAGCAGCCCCGGAGGGGTGGACAATCAGCCCCAGCATTTT.

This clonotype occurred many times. CDR3 region: CASSSLQDEKLFF. The CDR3 DNA follows: TGTGCCAGCAGCTCACTACAGGATGAAAAACTGTTTTTT. This chain links TRBV5-6 with TRBJ1-4, with D maybe TRBD1 (5 bases). V lost 3 bases and J 6 bases, leaving 9 bases between the germline ends. CDR3 size: 13 residues. CDR1 SGHDT and CDR2 YYEEEE come from the germline V gene.

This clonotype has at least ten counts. The CDR3 DNA follows: TGTGCCAGCAGCTTAGGTCTTAGTTACCACAATGAGCAGTTCTTC. Amino acid sequence: CASSLGLSYHNEQFF. The rearrangement uses TRBV7-9 and TRBJ2-1, with no clear D. Germline CDR1 reads SEHNR; CDR2 reads FQNEAQ (reference sequence). V was cut by 1 base and J by 5 bases, with 12 bases left in between. There are 15 residues in the CDR3.

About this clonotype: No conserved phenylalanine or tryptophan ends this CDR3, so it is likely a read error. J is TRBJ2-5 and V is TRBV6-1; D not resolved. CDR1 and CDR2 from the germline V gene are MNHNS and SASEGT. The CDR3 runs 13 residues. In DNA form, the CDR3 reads TGTGCCGGCAGTGAAACCAGGTGGGAGACCCAGTACTCC. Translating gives CAGSETRWETQYS.

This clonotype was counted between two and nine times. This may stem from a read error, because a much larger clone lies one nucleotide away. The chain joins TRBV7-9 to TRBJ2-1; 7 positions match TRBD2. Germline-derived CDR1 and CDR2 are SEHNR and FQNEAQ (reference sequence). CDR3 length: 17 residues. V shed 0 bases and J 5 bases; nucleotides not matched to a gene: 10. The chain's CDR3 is CASSLAHAGVGNNEQFF. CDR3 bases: TGTGCCAGCAGCTTAGCGCATGCGGGAGTAGGCAACAATGAGCAGTTCTTC.

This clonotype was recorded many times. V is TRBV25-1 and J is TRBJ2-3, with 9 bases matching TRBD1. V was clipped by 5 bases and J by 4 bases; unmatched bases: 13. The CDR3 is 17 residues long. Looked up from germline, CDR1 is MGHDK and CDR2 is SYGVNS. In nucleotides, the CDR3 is TGTGCCAGCAGTTTGCACGGGACAGGGAATGGGCCAGATACGCAGTATTTT. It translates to CASSLHGTGNGPDTQYF.

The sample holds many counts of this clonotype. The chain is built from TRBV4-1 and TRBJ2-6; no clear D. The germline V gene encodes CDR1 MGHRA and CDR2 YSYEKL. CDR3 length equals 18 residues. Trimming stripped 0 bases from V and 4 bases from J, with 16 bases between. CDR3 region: CASSQETEKEWGANVLTF. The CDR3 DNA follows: TGCGCCAGCAGCCAAGAGACGGAGAAGGAGTGGGGGGCCAACGTCCTGACTTTC.

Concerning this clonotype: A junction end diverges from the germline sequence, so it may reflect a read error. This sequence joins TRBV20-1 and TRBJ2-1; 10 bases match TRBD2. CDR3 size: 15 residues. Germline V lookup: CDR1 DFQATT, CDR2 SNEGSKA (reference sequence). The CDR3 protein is CSASGRRTSGNGQFF. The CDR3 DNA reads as TGCAGTGCTAGCGGACGGCGGACTAGCGGCAATGGGCAGTTCTTC.

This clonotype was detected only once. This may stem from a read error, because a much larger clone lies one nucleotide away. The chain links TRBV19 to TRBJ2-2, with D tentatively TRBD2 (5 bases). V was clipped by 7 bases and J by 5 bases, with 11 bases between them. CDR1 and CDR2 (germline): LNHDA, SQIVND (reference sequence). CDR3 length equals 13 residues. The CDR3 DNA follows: TGTGCCAGTAAGGGAGATTGGACCGGGGAGCTGTTTTTT. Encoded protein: CASKGDWTGELFF.

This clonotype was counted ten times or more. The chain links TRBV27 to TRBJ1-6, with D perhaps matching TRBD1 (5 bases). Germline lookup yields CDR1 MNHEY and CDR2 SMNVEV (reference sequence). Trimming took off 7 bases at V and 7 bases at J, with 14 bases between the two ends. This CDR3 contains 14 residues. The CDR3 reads CASIPGRTNSPLHF. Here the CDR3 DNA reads TGTGCCAGCATTCCGGGACGGACAAATTCACCCCTCCACTTT.

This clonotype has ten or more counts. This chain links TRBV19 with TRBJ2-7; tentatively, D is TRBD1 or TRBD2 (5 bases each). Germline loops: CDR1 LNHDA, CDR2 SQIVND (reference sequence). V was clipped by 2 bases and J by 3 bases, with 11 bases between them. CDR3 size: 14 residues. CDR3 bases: TGTGCCAGTAGTATATCGGGGCAGGACTACGAGCAGTACTTC. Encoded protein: CASSISGQDYEQYF.

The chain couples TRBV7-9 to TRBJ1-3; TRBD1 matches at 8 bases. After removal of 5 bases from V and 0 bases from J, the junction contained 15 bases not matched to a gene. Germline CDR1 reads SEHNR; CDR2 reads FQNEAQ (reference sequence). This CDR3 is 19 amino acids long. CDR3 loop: CASSTTGDNRKYSGNTIYF. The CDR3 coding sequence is TGTGCCAGCAGCACGACAGGGGACAACAGGAAATACTCTGGAAACACCATATATTTT.

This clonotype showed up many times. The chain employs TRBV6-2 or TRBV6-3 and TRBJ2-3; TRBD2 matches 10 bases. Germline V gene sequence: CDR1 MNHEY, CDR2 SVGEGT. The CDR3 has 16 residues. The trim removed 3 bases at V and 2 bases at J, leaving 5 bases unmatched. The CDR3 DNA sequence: TGTGCCAGCAGTTATTTCGGGACTAGCGACACAGATACGCAGTATTTT. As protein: CASSYFGTSDTDTQYF.

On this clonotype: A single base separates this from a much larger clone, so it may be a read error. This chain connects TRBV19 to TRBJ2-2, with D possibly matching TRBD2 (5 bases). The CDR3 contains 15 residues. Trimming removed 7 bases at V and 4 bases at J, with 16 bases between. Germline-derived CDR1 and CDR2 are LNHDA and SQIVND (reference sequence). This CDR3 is CASTPGNRGTGELFF. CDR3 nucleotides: TGTGCCAGTACACCCGGGAATAGAGGCACCGGGGAGCTGTTTTTT.

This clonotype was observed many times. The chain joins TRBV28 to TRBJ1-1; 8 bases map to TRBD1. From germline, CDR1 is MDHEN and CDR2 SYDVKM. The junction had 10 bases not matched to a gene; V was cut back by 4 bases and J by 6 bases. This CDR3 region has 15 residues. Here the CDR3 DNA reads TGTGCCAGCAGTTATCGCAGGGGGCTTTCGTCTGAAGCTTTCTTT. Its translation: CASSYRRGLSSEAFF.

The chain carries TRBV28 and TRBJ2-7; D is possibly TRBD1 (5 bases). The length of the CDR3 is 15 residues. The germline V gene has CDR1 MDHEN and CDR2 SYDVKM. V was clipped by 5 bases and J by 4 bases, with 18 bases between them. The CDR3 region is CASSLYRPWKYEQYF. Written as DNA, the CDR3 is TGTGCCAGCAGTCTGTACAGGCCGTGGAAATACGAGCAGTACTTC. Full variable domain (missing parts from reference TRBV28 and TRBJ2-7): DVKVTQSSRYLVKRTGEKVFLECVQDMDHENMFWYRQDPGLGLRLIYFSYDVKMKEKGDIPEGYSVSREKKERFSLILESASTNQTSMYLCASSLYRPWKYEQYFGPGTRLTVT.

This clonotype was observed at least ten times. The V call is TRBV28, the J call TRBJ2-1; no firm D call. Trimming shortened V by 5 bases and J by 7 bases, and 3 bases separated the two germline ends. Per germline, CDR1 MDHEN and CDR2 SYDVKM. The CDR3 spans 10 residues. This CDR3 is CASSRNEQFF. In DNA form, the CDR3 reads TGTGCCAGCAGTCGGAATGAGCAGTTCTTC.

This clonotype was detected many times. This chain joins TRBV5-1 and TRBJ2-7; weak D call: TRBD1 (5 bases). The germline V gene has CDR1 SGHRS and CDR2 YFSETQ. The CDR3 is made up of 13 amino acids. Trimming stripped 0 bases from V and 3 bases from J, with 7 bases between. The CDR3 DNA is TGCGCCAGCAGCTTGGAGGGGAACTACGAGCAGTACTTC. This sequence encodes CASSLEGNYEQYF.

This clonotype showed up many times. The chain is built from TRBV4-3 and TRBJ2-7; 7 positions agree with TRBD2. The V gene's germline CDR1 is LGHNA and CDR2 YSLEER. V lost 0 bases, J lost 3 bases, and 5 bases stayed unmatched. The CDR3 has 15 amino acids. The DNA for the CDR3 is TGCGCCAGCAGCCAAGAGGCGGGGGATTTCTACGAGCAGTACTTC. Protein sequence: CASSQEAGDFYEQYF.